This T cell receptor (beta chain) was sequenced during a study of blood T cell repertoires in COVID-19. CDR1 and CDR2 (germline): SGHTA, FQGNSA. The CDR3 extends over 16 amino acids. After removal of 6 bases from V and 9 bases from J, the junction contained 13 bases not matched to a gene. Data came from immunoSEQ multiplex PCR; TCRdb stores just in-frame clones and leaves some out. The data contain approximately 150,000 clones, around 90% of them seen just once; the ten biggest clones take up around 1.9%. The V gene is TRBV7-2, the J gene TRBJ2-1; TRBD2 aligns across 11 bases. This receptor was obtained from a man aged 45-65 years who had recovered from COVID-19. The sample taken for sequencing was peripheral blood. This CDR3 is CASSIGLAGTGREQFF. The DNA for the CDR3 is TGTGCCAGCAGTATCGGACTAGCGGGCACGGGGCGTGAGCAGTTCTTC. The full variable domain, its missing parts supplied by reference TRBV7-2 and TRBJ2-1, is GAGVSQSPSNKVTEKGKDVELRCDPISGHTALYWYRQSLGQGLEFLIYFQGNSAPDKSGLPSDRFSAERTGGSVSTLTIQRTQQEDSAVYLCASSIGLAGTGREQFFGPGTRLTVL.